Sequencing of this T cell receptor beta chain was carried out in a study of cytomegalovirus exposure and HLA in healthy donors. This clone was detected a few times. Germline CDR1 reads SGHRS; CDR2 reads YFSETQ. Losses at the gene ends were 4 bases for V and 4 bases for J; bases not matched to a gene: 9. The CDR3 extends over 15 amino acids. The PCR used 60 Vbeta and 13 Jbeta primers. The repertoire was sequenced with immunoSEQ multiplex PCR; TCRdb's copy has only in-frame clones and lacks some. Of over 120,000 clones listed, 8.5% to 10% are singletons. The source material was PBMCs. V gene TRBV5-1 combines with J gene TRBJ2-7; 9 nucleotides agree with TRBD1. The source of this sequence is a man aged 50 to 60 in good health and CMV-seronegative. The CDR3 reads CASSDPGQGPYEQYF. As DNA, the CDR3 is TGCGCCAGCAGCGACCCGGGACAGGGCCCATACGAGCAGTACTTC.